A selection of T cell receptor beta chains follows, all from one sample in a study of blood T cell repertoires in COVID-19. TCRdb's table, derived via immunoSEQ multiplex PCR, lists solely in-frame clones and lacks some. The sample lists roughly 260,000 clones, about 89% occurring once. Sequencing was carried out using peripheral blood. These receptors were obtained from a middle-aged man who had recovered from COVID-19. The conserved cysteine and the conserved F or W are not part of the CDR3 here.

v_call cdr3_aa
TRBV6-5 ASSYLGGSYEQY
TRBV6-2/TRBV6-3 ASSHPGEQY
TRBV6-6 ASSFLGVTSGNTIY
TRBV19 ASSISTTRPNEQF
TRBV2 ASSLPGSDLQETQY
TRBV5-1 ASSSQGRNEQF
TRBV5-6 ASSSLMNTEAF
TRBV3-1/TRBV3-2 ASSWTGTESNYGYT
TRBV7-2 ASSLYQASYEQY
TRBV5-1 ASISGTEAF
TRBV9 ASSVEAVGTGVGKTQY
TRBV7-2 ASSPRGGIYGYT
TRBV20-1 SASRRLAKNIQY
TRBV5-1 ASSPRDRVNTEAF
TRBV29-1 SVESFGQGAGELF
TRBV15 ATSRDIGRWQNSGRSNEQF
TRBV6-5 ASSPGTGGNLPQH
TRBV5-1 ASSVPGTSGGPQQY
TRBV5-1 ASSLTGNNQPQH
TRBV11-2 ASSSLAGGLAKNIQY
TRBV5-6 ASSSTGQGRVWNTEAF
TRBV19 ASSIGDGRALGAKNIQY